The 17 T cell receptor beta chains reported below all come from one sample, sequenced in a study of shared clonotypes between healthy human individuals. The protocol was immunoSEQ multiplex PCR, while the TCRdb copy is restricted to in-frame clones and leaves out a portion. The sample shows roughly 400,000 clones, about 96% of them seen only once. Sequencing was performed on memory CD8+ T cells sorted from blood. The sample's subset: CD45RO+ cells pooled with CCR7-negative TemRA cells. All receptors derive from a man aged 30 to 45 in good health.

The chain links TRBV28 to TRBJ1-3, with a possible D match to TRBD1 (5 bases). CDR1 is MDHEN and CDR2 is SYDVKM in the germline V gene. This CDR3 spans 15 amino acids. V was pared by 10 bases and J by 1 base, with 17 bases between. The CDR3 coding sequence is TGTGCCACCACCTTAACAGGTCAATCTGGAAACACCATATATTTT. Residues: CATTLTGQSGNTIYF.

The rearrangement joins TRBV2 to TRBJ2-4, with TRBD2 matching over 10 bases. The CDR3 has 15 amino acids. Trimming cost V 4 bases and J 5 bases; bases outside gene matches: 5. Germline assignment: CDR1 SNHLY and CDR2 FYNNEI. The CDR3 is CASSGLAGDENIQYF. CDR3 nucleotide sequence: TGTGCCAGCAGTGGGCTAGCGGGAGACGAAAACATTCAGTACTTC. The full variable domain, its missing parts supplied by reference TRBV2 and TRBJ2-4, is EPEVTQTPSHQVTQMGQEVILRCVPISNHLYFYWYRQILGQKVEFLVSFYNNEISEKSEIFDDQFSVERPDGSNFTLKIRSTKLEDSAMYFCASSGLAGDENIQYFGAGTRLSVL.

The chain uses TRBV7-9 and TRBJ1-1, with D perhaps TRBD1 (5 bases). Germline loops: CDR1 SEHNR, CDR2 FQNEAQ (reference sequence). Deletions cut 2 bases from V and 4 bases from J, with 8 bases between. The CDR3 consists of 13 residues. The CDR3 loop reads CASSLRGATEAFF. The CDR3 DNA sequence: TGTGCCAGCAGCTTAAGAGGGGCCACTGAAGCTTTCTTT.

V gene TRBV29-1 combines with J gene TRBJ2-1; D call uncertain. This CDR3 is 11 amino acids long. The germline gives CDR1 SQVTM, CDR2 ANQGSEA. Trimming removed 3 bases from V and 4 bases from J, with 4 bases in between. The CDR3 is CSVDKYNEQFF. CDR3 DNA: TGCAGCGTTGACAAATACAATGAGCAGTTCTTC.

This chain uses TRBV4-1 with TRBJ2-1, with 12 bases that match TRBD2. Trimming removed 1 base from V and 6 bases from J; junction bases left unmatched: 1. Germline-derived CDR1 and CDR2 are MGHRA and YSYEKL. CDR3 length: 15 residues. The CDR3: CASSQGLAGVNEQFF. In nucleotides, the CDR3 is TGCGCCAGCAGCCAAGGACTAGCGGGAGTCAATGAGCAGTTCTTC.

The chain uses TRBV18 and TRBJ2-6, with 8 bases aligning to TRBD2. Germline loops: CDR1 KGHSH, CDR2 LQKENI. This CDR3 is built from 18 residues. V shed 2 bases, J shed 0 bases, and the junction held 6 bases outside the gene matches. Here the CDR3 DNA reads TGTGCCAGCTCACCATTCCCGGGAGGGAGCTCTGGGGCCAACGTCCTGACTTTC. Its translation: CASSPFPGGSSGANVLTF.

This CDR3 is CASSDLDTGSQYF. In DNA, the CDR3 is TGTGCCAGCAGTGACTTGGACACTGGGTCCCAGTACTTC. V and J are TRBV6-4 and TRBJ2-5; maybe TRBD1 (5 bases). The CDR3 consists of 13 residues. CDR1 and CDR2 (germline): MRHNA, SNTAGT. Trimming pared 1 base from V and 9 bases from J, leaving 12 bases between.

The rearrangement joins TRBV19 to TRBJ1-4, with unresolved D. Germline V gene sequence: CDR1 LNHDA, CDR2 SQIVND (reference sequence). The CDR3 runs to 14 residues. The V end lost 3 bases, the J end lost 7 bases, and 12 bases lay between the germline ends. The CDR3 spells CASSISPASEKLFF. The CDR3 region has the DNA TGTGCCAGTAGTATTTCTCCTGCTAGTGAAAAACTGTTTTTT.

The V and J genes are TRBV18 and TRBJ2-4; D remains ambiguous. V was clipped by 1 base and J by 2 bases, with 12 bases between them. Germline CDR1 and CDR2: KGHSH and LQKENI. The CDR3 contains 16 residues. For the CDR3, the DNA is TGTGCCAGCTCACCACGACGGGTTAAAACCAAAAACATTCAGTACTTC. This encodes CASSPRRVKTKNIQYF. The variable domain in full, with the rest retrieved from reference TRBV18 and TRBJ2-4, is NAGVMQNPRHLVRRRGQEARLRCSPMKGHSHVYWYRQLPEEGLKFMVYLQKENIIDESGMPKERFSAEFPKEGPSILRIQQVVRGDSAAYFCASSPRRVKTKNIQYFGAGTRLSVL.

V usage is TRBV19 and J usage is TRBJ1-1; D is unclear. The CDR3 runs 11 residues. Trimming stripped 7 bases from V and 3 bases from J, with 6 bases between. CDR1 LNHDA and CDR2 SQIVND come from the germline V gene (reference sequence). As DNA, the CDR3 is TGTGCCAGTACGGGTTACACTGAAGCTTTCTTT. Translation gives CASTGYTEAFF. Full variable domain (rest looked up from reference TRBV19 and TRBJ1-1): DGGITQSPKYLFRKEGQNVTLSCEQNLNHDAMYWYRQDPGQGLRLIYYSQIVNDFQKGDIAEGYSVSREKKESFPLTVTSAQKNPTAFYLCASTGYTEAFFGQGTRLTVV.

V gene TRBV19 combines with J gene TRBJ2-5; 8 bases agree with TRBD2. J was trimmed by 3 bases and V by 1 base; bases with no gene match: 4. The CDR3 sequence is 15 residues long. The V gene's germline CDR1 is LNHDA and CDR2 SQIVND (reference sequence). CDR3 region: CASSIAGGLKETQYF. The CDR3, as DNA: TGTGCCAGTAGTATAGCGGGAGGGCTAAAAGAGACCCAGTACTTC.

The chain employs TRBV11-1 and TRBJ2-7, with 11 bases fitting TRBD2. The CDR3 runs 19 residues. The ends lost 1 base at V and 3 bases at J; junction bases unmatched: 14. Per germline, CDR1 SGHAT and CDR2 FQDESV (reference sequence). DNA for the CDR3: TGTGCCAGCAGCTTAGGCAGGCTCTTCCAGACTAGCGGGAACTACGAGCAGTACTTC. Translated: CASSLGRLFQTSGNYEQYF. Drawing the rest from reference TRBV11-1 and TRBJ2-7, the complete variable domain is EAEVAQSPRYKITEKSQAVAFWCDPISGHATLYWYRQILGQGPELLVQFQDESVVDDSQLPKDRFSAERLKGVDSTLKIQPAELGDSAMYLCASSLGRLFQTSGNYEQYFGPGTRLTVT.

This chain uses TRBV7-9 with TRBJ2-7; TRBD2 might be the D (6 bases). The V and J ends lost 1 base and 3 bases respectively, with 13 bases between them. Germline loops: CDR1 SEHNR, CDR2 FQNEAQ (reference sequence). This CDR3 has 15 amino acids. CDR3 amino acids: CASSLGDGSYYEQYF. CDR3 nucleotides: TGTGCCAGCAGCTTAGGGGACGGGAGTTACTACGAGCAGTACTTC.

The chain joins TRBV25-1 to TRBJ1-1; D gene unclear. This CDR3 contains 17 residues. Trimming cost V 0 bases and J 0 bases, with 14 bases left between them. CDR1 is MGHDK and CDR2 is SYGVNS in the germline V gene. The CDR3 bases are TGTGCCAGCAGTGAATACCCCGGCCCCGGGGTGAACACTGAAGCTTTCTTT. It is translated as CASSEYPGPGVNTEAFF.

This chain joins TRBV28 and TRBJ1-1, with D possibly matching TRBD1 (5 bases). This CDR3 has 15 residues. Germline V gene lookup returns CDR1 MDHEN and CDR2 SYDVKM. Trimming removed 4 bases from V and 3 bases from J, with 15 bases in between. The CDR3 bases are TGTGCCAGCAGTTCCGGCTTCAGGGTTGACACTGAAGCTTTCTTT. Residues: CASSSGFRVDTEAFF.

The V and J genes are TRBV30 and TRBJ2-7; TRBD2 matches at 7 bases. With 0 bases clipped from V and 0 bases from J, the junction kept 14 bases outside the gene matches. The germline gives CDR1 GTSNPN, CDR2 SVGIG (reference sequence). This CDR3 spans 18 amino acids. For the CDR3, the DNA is TGTGCCTGGAGTGTTCCTTGGTGGGGAGGGCAAAGCTCCTACGAGCAGTACTTC. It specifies CAWSVPWWGGQSSYEQYF.

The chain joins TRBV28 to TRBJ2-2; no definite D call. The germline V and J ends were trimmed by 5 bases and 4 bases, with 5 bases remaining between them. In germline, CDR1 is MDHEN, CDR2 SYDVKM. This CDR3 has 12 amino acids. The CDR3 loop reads CASSPTTGELFF. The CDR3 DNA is TGTGCCAGCAGTCCAACCACCGGGGAGCTGTTTTTT. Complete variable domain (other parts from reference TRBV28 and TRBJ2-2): DVKVTQSSRYLVKRTGEKVFLECVQDMDHENMFWYRQDPGLGLRLIYFSYDVKMKEKGDIPEGYSVSREKKERFSLILESASTNQTSMYLCASSPTTGELFFGEGSRLTVL.